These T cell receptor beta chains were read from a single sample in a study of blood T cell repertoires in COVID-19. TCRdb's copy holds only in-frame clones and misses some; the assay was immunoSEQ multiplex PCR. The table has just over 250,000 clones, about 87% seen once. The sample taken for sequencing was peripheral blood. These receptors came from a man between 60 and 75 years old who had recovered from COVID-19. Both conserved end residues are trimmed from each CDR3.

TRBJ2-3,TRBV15,ATQTGKYTDTQY
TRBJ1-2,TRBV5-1,ASSPGQNYGYT
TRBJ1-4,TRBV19,ASSIGRLTNEKLF
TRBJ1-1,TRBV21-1,ASSLRRQGGPTEAF
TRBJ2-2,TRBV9,ASSGFSGANTGELF
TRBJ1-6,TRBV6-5,ASSRGTASNSPLH
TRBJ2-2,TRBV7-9,ASSLGQGMNTGELF
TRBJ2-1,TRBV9,ASSPGLGGSYNEQF
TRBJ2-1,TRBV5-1,ASSLVEGNEQF
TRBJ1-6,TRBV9,ASSVAGEGNSPLH